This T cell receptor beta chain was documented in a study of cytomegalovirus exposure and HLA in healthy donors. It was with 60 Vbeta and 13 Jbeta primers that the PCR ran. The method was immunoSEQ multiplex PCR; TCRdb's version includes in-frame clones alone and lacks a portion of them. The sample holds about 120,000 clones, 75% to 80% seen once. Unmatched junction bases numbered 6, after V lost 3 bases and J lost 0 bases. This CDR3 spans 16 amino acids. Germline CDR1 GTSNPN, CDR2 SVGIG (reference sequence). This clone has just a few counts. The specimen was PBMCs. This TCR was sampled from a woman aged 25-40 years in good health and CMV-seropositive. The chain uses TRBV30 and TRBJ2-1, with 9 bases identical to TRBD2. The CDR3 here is CAWSTSGLSSYNEQFF. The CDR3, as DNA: TGTGCCTGGAGCACTAGCGGGCTAAGCTCCTACAATGAGCAGTTCTTC.